Reported below is one T cell receptor beta chain. Its antigen is currently not known. Per-base qualities were not stored, and no clone one base away is much larger. TRIzol reagent was used to extract blood RNA from unsorted whole blood, while the DNeasy Blood & Tissue kit provided the germline DNA. Patients had chronic HBV infection and were treatment-naive at sampling. Before surgery, about 4 milliliters of peripheral blood were collected into K2EDTA tubes. The CDR3 sequence holds 16 residues, the cysteine and phenylalanine included. The only DNA kept is the CDR3, 48 bases in frame from the first base. CDR1 and CDR2, looked up from the germline V gene (reference sequence), are SGHNT and YYREEE. Germline trimming: 6 bases from V, 1 base from J; junction bases outside gene matches: 9. These data come from a study of tumor-infiltrating lymphocytes in primary liver carcinoma (dated by TCRdb to 2015 to 2018). Regarding the complete study: A handful of patients with histopathologically diagnosed primary liver carcinoma underwent surgical resection in China between November 2015 and March 2016. Roughly 3.5 to 8 million productive TCRbeta reads were obtained per sample, and no significant difference in read depth was found between tissue types. TCRbeta repertoire sequencing, expression microarrays and whole-exome sequencing were combined in the study across five regions of each liver tumor, with adjacent normal tissue and blood also included. The five patients, three men and two women aged 30 to 69 years, had hepatocellular carcinoma (four) or combined HCC and intrahepatic cholangiocarcinoma (one). A total of roughly 35 specimens from 5 patients, comprising about 25 tumor regions, 5 adjacent noncancerous liver tissues and 5 peripheral blood samples, were covered by TCRbeta repertoire sequencing. Reproducibility between technical replicate repertoires was high, with correlation coefficients above 0.98 and mean shared-clone rates approximately 0.9. The five patients had tumors staged T1-T3 N0M0, with maximum diameters ranging from 4.2 to 10 cm. General conclusions and limits of the study: Bulk unsorted samples precluded comparing CD4+ and CD8+ T cell repertoires. Compared with blood, tumors had a significantly larger share of the repertoire taken up by the top 250 clones (p = 0.039). The study included only four to six patients, and the authors note findings should be validated in a larger study. Only the TCR beta chain was sequenced, which likely underestimates true repertoire diversity because unpaired alpha chains were not captured. Consistent with antigen-driven expansion, pairs of tumor regions showed higher repertoire overlap (mean roughly 35%) than either tumor-adjacent pairs (around 17%) or tumor-blood pairs (approximately 14%).

Starting from 450 to 500 ng total RNA, TCRbeta-specific cDNA was produced by reverse transcription with a constant-region primer and ProtoScript II reverse transcriptase. The TCRbeta libraries were prepared through three rounds of nested multiplex PCR following a slightly modified ARM-PCR procedure. Multiplex TRBV1-TRBV30 forward primers and a Cbeta reverse primer were used in the first two PCR rounds, each of which was run for around 9 cycles. Sample barcodes and Illumina adapters were added in a final 25-cycle PCR with Deep VentR polymerase. Before sequencing, amplicons of 200-500 bp were purified from gel using a QIAquick gel extraction kit. An Illumina HiSeq 2500 was used to sequence the TCRbeta amplicons, generating 250-bp paired-end reads. The source study handled its data this way. Quality trimming of reads was performed with Trimmomatic v0.33, and paired reads were merged with FLASH v1.2.11 so that full CDR3 sequences could be recovered. V, D and J germline segments were assigned to the rearranged TCRbeta sequences using MiGEC v1.2.1b. VDJtools v1.0.0 computed clonotype statistics and Shannon-Wiener diversity indices. Except for diversity analysis, only each sample's 250 most abundant clonotypes were used in subsequent analyses to reduce sampling bias. The raw public data were reprocessed by TCRdb itself: fastp quality trimming at Q25, MiXCR clonotype calling, in-frame beta chains only. Entries that share a CDR3 protein sequence are merged under the most common genes and DNA. For this entry, the V and J calls and clone size follow TCRdb and not the study's own pipeline. The sample profile shows 250,000 to 350,000 distinct CDR3 sequences; roughly 60% of them were found once. Clones ranked in the top ten supply about a sixth of the sample.

This receptor chain uses TRBV5-4 and TRBJ2-2, and 7 bases in between align with TRBD2. This TCR was sampled from a woman aged 25 to 39 with primary liver carcinoma and hepatitis B virus infection. Sequencing input: peripheral blood. The CDR3 here reads CASNSFPGGNTGELFF. The sequenced DNA: TGTGCCAGCAACTCGTTTCCGGGAGGGAACACCGGGGAGCTGTTTTTT. Joined to the reference TRBV5-4 and TRBJ2-2 proteins, this CDR3 gives the full variable domain: ETGVTQSPTHLIKTRGQQVTLRCSSQSGHNTVSWYQQALGQGPQFIFQYYREEENGRGNFPPRFSGLQFPNYSSELNVNALELDDSALYLCASNSFPGGNTGELFFGEGSRLTVL.